The rows below give T cell receptor beta chains drawn from one sample of a study of cytotoxic CD8 clonotypes in ibrutinib-treated CLL. Assay used: immunoSEQ multiplex PCR; TCRdb lists only in-frame clones, some missing. The sample carries about 270,000 clones, approximately 76% recorded once. Sequencing used PBMCs, obtained at disease progression, from a patient treated with ibrutinib. The receptor source for this set is a human donor with chronic lymphocytic leukemia. Both conserved end residues are trimmed from each CDR3. Part of the rows lack a size; the others show once, few, many or a class for expanded clones.

clone_size v_call cdr3_aa
NA TRBV15 ATSARQGASYEQY
NA TRBV4-1 ASSQERHLSYEQY
NA TRBV28 ASNPRGKDYGTQY
NA TRBV19 ASSPPGGYQPQH
NA TRBV5-1 ASSLFGGINSPLH
once TRBV9 ASSGPGQGAYEQF
once TRBV12-5 ASGFTAKYEQY
NA TRBV19 ASSPLGLAGGTDTQY
NA TRBV7-2 ASSLVYEQF
NA TRBV6-1 ASSAGTGPYEQY
NA TRBV11-2 ASSLIAGGTDTQY
NA TRBV29-1 SCRVDGGELF
NA TRBV7-9 ASIGTSRRVQY
NA TRBV4-1 ASSPHEGGRT
few TRBV6-6 ASSYVQNEQF
NA TRBV28 ASSLSRSYGLNTEAF
NA TRBV4-1 ASSQALRASLGEQY
NA TRBV2 ASKKEPWAANSPLH
NA TRBV7-9 ASSSNLREGTQY
once TRBV9 ASRGQGEGYNSPLH
NA TRBV20-1 SAIDGGYT
NA TRBV29-1 SVEASGFQETQY
once TRBV7-3 ASSLTTTAYNEQF
NA TRBV14 ASSLRTGLGQY
NA TRBV11-3 ASSLGGRTAGELF
NA TRBV18 ASSPGGFGYEQY
few TRBV29-1 SGGEGPNEKLF
NA TRBV28 ASSSTGWTNEKLF
NA TRBV7-9 ASSRLGERLGGGGEQF
NA TRBV2 AIAVGGQGNQPQH
once TRBV29-1 SARGRHGYT
NA TRBV9 ASSVGPIAARDNEQF
NA TRBV11-3 ASSQGPGGGTEAF
few TRBV7-9 ASSSVSRNQPQH
NA TRBV20-1 SAIRRNEQF
NA TRBV5-1 ASRLTGGASEKLF
NA TRBV13 ASGGVMNTEAF
NA TRBV19 ASSFSIGRNTGELF
NA TRBV25-1 ASSRAYTQY
NA TRBV29-1 SVKGTLMDEQY
NA TRBV6-6 ASSYIVRASGNTIY
NA TRBV29-1 SVEVSRAATDTQY
once TRBV4-3 ASSQSFRDLYEQY
NA TRBV5-8 ASSQKPGQGKSYEQY
once TRBV27 ASRATGGADYGYT
once TRBV4-3 ASSQARDSGNTIY
NA TRBV11-3 ASSLTGRDEQY
NA TRBV7-9 ASSSPADRDHEQY